This TCR beta chain was captured by sequencing in a study of long-term antiretroviral therapy in people with HIV. Participants with HIV, all of them, were treated in the United States. Running of the v3.0 immunoSEQ assay took place at survey level. Method: immunoSEQ multiplex PCR; TCRdb's copy keeps in-frame clones and lacks some. The data show more than 20,000 clones, over 70% seen once. The CDR3 covers 16 residues. Per germline, CDR1 LNHDA and CDR2 SQIVND (reference sequence). V was clipped by 0 bases and J by 3 bases, with 12 bases between them. The gene calls are TRBV19 and TRBJ1-5, with D possibly being TRBD1 (6 bases). The specimen was unsorted PBMCs, collected 3 years after starting antiretroviral therapy. The TCR was taken from a man between 18 and 29 years old with HIV. CDR3 sequence reads: CASSIDLGGANQPQHF. Here the CDR3 DNA reads TGTGCCAGTAGTATAGATCTCGGGGGGGCCAATCAGCCCCAGCATTTT.